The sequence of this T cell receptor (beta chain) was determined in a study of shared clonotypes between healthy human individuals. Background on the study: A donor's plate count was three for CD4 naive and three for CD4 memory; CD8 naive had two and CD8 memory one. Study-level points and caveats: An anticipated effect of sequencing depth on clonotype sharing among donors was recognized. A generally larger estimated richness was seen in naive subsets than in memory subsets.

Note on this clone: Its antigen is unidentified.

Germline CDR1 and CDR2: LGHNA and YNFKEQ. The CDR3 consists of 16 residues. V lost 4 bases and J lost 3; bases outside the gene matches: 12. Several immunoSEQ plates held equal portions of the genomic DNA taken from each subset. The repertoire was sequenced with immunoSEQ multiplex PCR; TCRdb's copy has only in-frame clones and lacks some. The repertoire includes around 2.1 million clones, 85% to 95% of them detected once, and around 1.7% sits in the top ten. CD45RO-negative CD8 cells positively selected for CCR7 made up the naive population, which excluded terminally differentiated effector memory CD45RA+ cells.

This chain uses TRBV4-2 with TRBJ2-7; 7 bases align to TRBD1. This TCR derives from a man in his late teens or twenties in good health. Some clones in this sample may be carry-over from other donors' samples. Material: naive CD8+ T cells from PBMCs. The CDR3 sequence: CASSPNPGTESYEQYF. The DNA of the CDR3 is TGTGCCAGCAGCCCTAACCCGGGGACAGAGAGCTACGAGCAGTACTTC.